Listed below are T cell receptor beta chains from one sample, sequenced in a study of shared clonotypes between healthy human individuals. This table comes from immunoSEQ multiplex PCR, and its TCRdb copy is limited to in-frame clones, with some not included. The sample has hundreds of thousands of clones; around 97% are singletons. Sequencing used naive CD4+ T cells sorted from blood. These receptors all stem from a young woman in good health. The CDR3 runs from the conserved cysteine through the conserved F or W. A D gene is named only where the DNA matches it firmly. Part of the rows lack a size; the others show once, few, many or a class for expanded clones.

abundance	v_gene	d_gene	j_gene	CDR3nt	CDR3aa
-	TRBV10-2	-	TRBJ1-3	TGCGCCAGCAGTGAGGGCAGGGACGTAAACACCATATATTTT	CASSEGRDVNTIYF
-	TRBV5-6	TRBD1	TRBJ2-5	TGTGCCAGCAGCTTACGGACAGGGGGCGAAGAGACCCAGTACTTC	CASSLRTGGEETQYF
-	TRBV5-4	TRBD2	TRBJ2-4	TGTGCCAGCAGCTTGGTTGGGCTAGCGGGAGTGGCAAACATTCAGTACTTC	CASSLVGLAGVANIQYF
-	TRBV6-5	-	TRBJ2-7	TGTGCCAGCAGCCGCGGTCACAGTGCCTACGAGCAGTACTTC	CASSRGHSAYEQYF
-	TRBV27	-	TRBJ2-5	TGTGCCAGCAGTTTAGATTCCTACAGTGAGCAGTACTTC	CASSLDSYSEQYF
-	TRBV7-9	-	TRBJ2-7	TGTGCCAGCAGCTTAGGACTGTCATCCTACGAGCAGTACTTC	CASSLGLSSYEQYF
-	TRBV7-2	TRBD2	TRBJ2-7	TGTGCCAGCAGCTCCGGACTAGCGGGAGCCACCTCCTACGAGCAGTACTTC	CASSSGLAGATSYEQYF
-	TRBV7-2	TRBD1	TRBJ2-7	TGTGCCAGCAGCCCCGGGACAGCGGTTTACGAGCAGTACTTC	CASSPGTAVYEQYF
-	TRBV7-9	-	TRBJ1-2	TGTGCCAGCAGCTGGCAAGGAGATGACACTAACTATGGCTACACCTTC	CASSWQGDDTNYGYTF
-	TRBV5-8	-	TRBJ2-7	TGTGCCAGCAGCCCACCTTGGTACGAATACGAGCAGTACTTC	CASSPPWYEYEQYF
-	TRBV28	TRBD1	TRBJ2-7	TGTGCCAGCAGCTTCATACCGGGACAGACCTACGAGCAGTACTTC	CASSFIPGQTYEQYF
once	TRBV25-1	-	TRBJ2-5	TGTGCCAGCAGTGGACGGATGTACCAAGAGACCCAGTACTTC	CASSGRMYQETQYF
-	TRBV27	-	TRBJ1-4	TGTGCCTCTTGTGGGGGGGGTTTCAATGAAAAACTGTTTTTT	CASCGGGFNEKLFF
-	TRBV9	-	TRBJ2-3	TGTGCCAGCAGCGTAGTGGGGAACACAGATACGCAGTATTTT	CASSVVGNTDTQYF
once	TRBV7-3	-	TRBJ2-5	TGTGCCAGCAGCTTAAACCCGTGGTCGGTGGGAGAAGAGACCCAGTACTTC	CASSLNPWSVGEETQYF
-	TRBV28	TRBD2	TRBJ2-7	TGTGCCAGCAGTTCGAGACTAGCCGCCTACGAGCAGTACTTC	CASSSRLAAYEQYF
-	TRBV2	-	TRBJ1-6	TGTGCCAGCAGAACAGGGACGACTTCACCCCTCCACTTT	CASRTGTTSPLHF
-	TRBV27	TRBD2	TRBJ2-7	TGTGCCAGCAGTTCGGCCGCCACCGCGGGAGTGCGGGAGCAGTACTTC	CASSSAATAGVREQYF
once	TRBV10-3	TRBD1	TRBJ2-3	TGTGCCATCAGTGTACCCGACAGGGCAGTGCCCAGCACAGATACGCAGTATTTT	CAISVPDRAVPSTDTQYF
-	TRBV2	TRBD2	TRBJ2-5	TGTGCCAGCAGTGGGGATGGTGGCGGGAGTTTGGTGGAGACCCAGTACTTC	CASSGDGGGSLVETQYF
once	TRBV15	-	TRBJ2-6	TGTGCCACCAGCAGATCCAAGAGCTCTGGGGCCAACGTCCTGACTTTC	CATSRSKSSGANVLTF
once	TRBV6-1	-	TRBJ1-1	TGTGCCAGCAGTGAAGGGAGGGCCCGGCGCGCTTTCTTT	CASSEGRARRAFF
-	TRBV19	TRBD1	TRBJ1-2	TGTGCCAGTACCCCGACCGAGACAGGGGTGGGCTACACCTTC	CASTPTETGVGYTF
-	TRBV6-5	-	TRBJ1-4	TGTGCCAGCAGTTACCGGCCGGCAGCAACTAATGAAAAACTGTTTTTT	CASSYRPAATNEKLFF
-	TRBV28	-	TRBJ2-7	TGTGCCAGCAGTTTATGGGGACATGGAAACTCCTACGAGCAGTACTTC	CASSLWGHGNSYEQYF
-	TRBV6-6	-	TRBJ1-5	TGTGCCAGCAGTTATGAAGCTACGGGCAATCAGCCCCAGCATTTT	CASSYEATGNQPQHF
-	TRBV5-4	TRBD1	TRBJ1-1	TGTGCCAGCACGACAGGACAGGCGGCTGTTTGGACTGAAGCTTTCTTT	CASTTGQAAVWTEAFF
-	TRBV4-2	-	TRBJ2-1	TGTGCCAGCAGCCATAGGAACGTAGCGGATTTCTTGTACGGTAAAGACAATGAGCAGTTCTTC	CASSHRNVADFLYGKDNEQFF
-	TRBV2	-	TRBJ1-1	TGTGCCAGCAGTGACAGGGAGATCACTGAAGCTTTCTTT	CASSDREITEAFF
-	TRBV25-1	-	TRBJ2-5	TGTGCCAGCAGTGACGAGGGCGCGGGTCCGGAACAGCAGTACTTC	CASSDEGAGPEQQYF
-	TRBV29-1	-	TRBJ1-3	TGCAGCGTTGAGCTGACCCATGGAAACACCATATATTTT	CSVELTHGNTIYF
-	TRBV11-2	-	TRBJ2-7	TGTGCCAGCAGCTTCCCCCCGGGCGGAAGCTCCTACGAGCAGTACTTC	CASSFPPGGSSYEQYF
-	TRBV5-6	-	TRBJ2-1	TGTGCCAGCAGCGTACAGGGCTCCTACAATGAGCAGTTCTTC	CASSVQGSYNEQFF
-	TRBV11-2	-	TRBJ1-3	TGTGCCAGCAGCACCAGGCCGTACTCTGGAAACACCATATATTTT	CASSTRPYSGNTIYF
-	TRBV19	TRBD1	TRBJ1-1	TGTGCCAGTAGTGCTCGACAGGGTCACACTGAAGCTTTCTTT	CASSARQGHTEAFF
-	TRBV18	-	TRBJ2-1	TGTGCCAGCTCACCGTGGACCAAGCAGTTCTTC	CASSPWTKQFF
-	TRBV5-4	-	TRBJ1-2	TGTGCCAGCAGCTTGGTCGTGGATATGGACTATGGCTACACCTTC	CASSLVVDMDYGYTF
once	TRBV7-9	TRBD1	TRBJ2-7	TGTGCCAGCAGCTTAGGGACAGGGACCTACGAGCAGTACTTC	CASSLGTGTYEQYF
-	TRBV27	-	TRBJ2-6	TGTGCCAGCAGCTCCTCTGGGGCCAACGTCCTGACTTTC	CASSSSGANVLTF
-	TRBV19	TRBD1	TRBJ2-6	TGTGCCAGTAGTACCGGGACAGGGGTCGGTGGGGCCAACGTCCTGACTTTC	CASSTGTGVGGANVLTF
-	TRBV18	-	TRBJ1-1	TGTGCCAGCTCATCAGTAGGTGAAGCTTTCTTT	CASSSVGEAFF
-	TRBV6-1	-	TRBJ2-1	TGTGCCAGCAGTGAAGGATCCGTAGGTCTTTTTTACAATGAGCAGTTCTTC	CASSEGSVGLFYNEQFF
-	TRBV5-1	TRBD1	TRBJ2-5	TGCGCCAGCACCGAACTGACAGGGGTCAGGCAAGAGACCCAGTACTTC	CASTELTGVRQETQYF
-	TRBV7-3	TRBD2	TRBJ2-5	TGTGCCAGCAGCCTCACTAGCGGGAGGGCCCGGGAGCAGTACTTC	CASSLTSGRAREQYF
-	TRBV18	-	TRBJ1-4	TGTGCCAGCTCACGGTCAGGGAATGAAAAACTGTTTTTT	CASSRSGNEKLFF
-	TRBV6-1	TRBD1	TRBJ2-7	TGTGCCAGCAGTCCGGGACAGCCCTACGAGCAGTACTTC	CASSPGQPYEQYF
-	TRBV5-3	TRBD1	TRBJ1-1	TGTGCCAGAAGCTTGGCCCAGAAGGGGGCCAAAGCTTTCTTT	CARSLAQKGAKAFF
-	TRBV5-8	TRBD1	TRBJ2-7	TGTGCCAGCAGCACTGGGACAGCGCGTCCGGGGGAGCAGTACTTC	CASSTGTARPGEQYF
-	TRBV7-7	TRBD1	TRBJ2-1	TGTGCCAGCAGCTTAGGGGACAGGGTTTCCTACAATGAGCAGTTCTTC	CASSLGDRVSYNEQFF
once	TRBV5-1	-	TRBJ2-7	TGCGCCAGCAGCTCGCAAACGGCGGGCGGTCCCTACGAGCAGTACTTC	CASSSQTAGGPYEQYF
-	TRBV9	-	TRBJ1-2	TGTGCCAGCAGCGTATTATCAGGGTCCAACTACGCTCGTGGCTACACCTTC	CASSVLSGSNYARGYTF
-	TRBV4-1	TRBD2	TRBJ2-3	TGCGCCAGCAGCCAAGGCGGGTTGGTTACTAGCGGTCCTTTAGATACGCAGTATTTT	CASSQGGLVTSGPLDTQYF
-	TRBV5-6	-	TRBJ2-1	TGTGCCAGCAGCCGAACTCCGGCGGGGAATGAGCAGTTCTTC	CASSRTPAGNEQFF
-	TRBV28	-	TRBJ2-5	TGTGCCAGCAAAAACCCGGGGTACCCCCAAGAGACCCAGTACTTC	CASKNPGYPQETQYF